This T cell receptor (beta chain) was retrieved from a study of naive and memory T cell subsets. Broader study findings: From naive to CM, EM and EMRA, diversity decreased and Gini increased. A few larger clonotypes appeared in naive repertoires, especially CD8, possibly memory cells re-expressing CD45RA. Between naive and memory subsets, TCR abundance power law exponents differed.

This clonotype occurred many times. What it binds is not known. Germline values: CDR1 LGHNA, CDR2 YSLEER. V lost 2 bases and J lost 1; bases outside the gene matches: 6. The CDR3 covers 16 residues. CMV status came from CD4+ IFNgamma after overnight CMV lysate stimulation. Both TRBC1 and TRBC2 were covered by a beta constant-region primer of two equimolar oligonucleotides. Nested alpha and beta constant-region primers with the SP2 primer drove four PCR rounds on ligated cDNA. An oligonucleotide with the SP2 primer and a 12-nucleotide UMI was ligated to the cDNA 3' end. TCRdb re-called the UMI-ligation and nested PCR reads with MiXCR, one entry per CDR3 protein. The data show about 99,000 distinct CDR3 sequences, about 14% seen once.

The V gene is TRBV4-3, the J gene TRBJ2-5; 8 bases align to TRBD2. Sequencing was done on a sample of naive CD8+ T cells from blood. This TCR derives from a human donor in good health. The CDR3, as DNA: TGCGCCAGCAGCCAATCCTCCGGGACTAGCCAAGAGACCCAGTACTTC. Amino acids: CASSQSSGTSQETQYF.